These 14 T cell receptor beta chains were sequenced from one sample in a study of T cell changes during pregnancy in multiple sclerosis. Measured with immunoSEQ multiplex PCR; TCRdb has only the in-frame clones, and not every one. The sample consists of roughly 30,000 clones, about 88% of them appearing once. Sequencing was performed on CD8+ T cells from peripheral blood mononuclear cells, taken after pregnancy. These receptors were taken from a female donor with multiple sclerosis, enrolled in a pregnancy study.

The CDR3 nucleotides read TGTGCCAGTGAGGGGGACAGCTCCTACGAGCAGTACTTC. Translating gives CASEGDSSYEQYF. The V and J genes are TRBV11-2 and TRBJ2-7, with 7 positions matching TRBD1. In germline, CDR1 is SGHAT, CDR2 FQNNGV. The CDR3 loop spans 13 amino acids. The V and J ends lost 9 bases and 0 bases, in that order; junction bases with no gene match: 5.

This clone was detected a few times. This chain links TRBV12-2 with TRBJ2-1; the table's D gene call, TRBD2, was not cross checked with the DNA. TRBV12-2 is a documented pseudogene. This CDR3 spans 20 amino acids. CDR3 coding DNA: TGTGCAAGTCGCTTATCTGATTCTAGCGGGAGGACTCCCTCCTACAATGAGCAGTTCTTC. As protein: CASRLSDSSGRTPSYNEQFF.

This CDR3 reads CASSTTSGTYEQYF. CDR3 coding DNA: TGTGCCAGCAGCACTACCAGCGGGACCTACGAGCAGTACTTC. This rearrangement joins TRBV5-5 to TRBJ2-7; TRBD2 aligns across 7 bases. The CDR3 totals 14 residues. J gave up 2 bases and V 4 bases, and 6 bases lay outside the gene matches. CDR1 is SGHKS and CDR2 is YYEKEE in the germline V gene (reference sequence).

This sequence joins TRBV27 and TRBJ1-5; no clear D. The CDR3 runs 14 residues. The germline CDR1 and CDR2 sequences are MNHEY and SMNVEV (reference sequence). V was trimmed by 6 bases and J by 6 bases, leaving 15 bases between them. The CDR3 DNA reads as TGTGCCAGCAGCCCTGGATGGGAGGGTCAGCCCCAGCATTTT. Its protein product is CASSPGWEGQPQHF.

This chain joins TRBV5-1 and TRBJ2-2; TRBD2 is a possible D gene (5 bases). The CDR3 has 14 residues. Germline-derived CDR1 and CDR2 are SGHRS and YFSETQ. Between the trimmed V and J ends, which lost 4 bases and 3 bases, there was a span of 10 bases. The CDR3 nucleotides read TGCGCCAGCAGCCAACGGACTTACACCGGGGAGCTGTTTTTT. The encoded protein is CASSQRTYTGELFF.

This clone appeared a single time. The gene calls are TRBV4-3 and TRBJ2-7, with 9 nucleotides matching TRBD1. Looked up from germline, CDR1 is LGHNA and CDR2 is YSLEER. This CDR3 is 13 amino acids long. Germline trimming cut 2 bases from V and 6 bases from J; bases unmatched to any gene: 2. CDR3 amino acids: CASSQRTGAEQYF. CDR3 coding DNA: TGCGCCAGCAGCCAACGGACAGGGGCCGAGCAGTACTTC.

The V gene is TRBV10-3, the J gene TRBJ2-7, with D maybe TRBD1 (5 bases). Germline V gene lookup returns CDR1 ENHRY and CDR2 SYGVKD. V lost 3 bases and J lost 2, with 14 bases in between. The CDR3 contains 15 residues. This CDR3 reads CAISEPTVYTYEQYF. DNA of the CDR3: TGTGCCATCAGTGAACCGACAGTGTATACCTACGAGCAGTACTTC.

The rearrangement joins TRBV5-6 to TRBJ2-2, with TRBD1 matching over 8 bases. Trimming cost V 4 bases and J 1 base; bases outside gene matches: 6. The CDR3 contains 16 residues. The V gene's germline CDR1 is SGHDT and CDR2 YYEEEE. CDR3 region: CASSPTGTGNTGELFF. CDR3 DNA: TGTGCCAGCAGCCCTACCGGGACAGGGAACACCGGGGAGCTGTTTTTT.

V usage is TRBV6-1 and J usage is TRBJ2-1; 7 nucleotides align to TRBD1. This CDR3 is built from 14 residues. The V and J ends lost 3 bases and 4 bases, in that order; junction bases with no gene match: 3. Germline CDR1 MNHNS, CDR2 SASEGT. For the CDR3, the DNA is TGTGCCAGCAGTGAGGGACAGTATTACAATGAGCAGTTCTTC. Protein: CASSEGQYYNEQFF.

This rearrangement joins TRBV27 to TRBJ2-2; 9 nucleotides match TRBD2. V was clipped by 3 bases and J by 5 bases; unmatched bases: 4. The CDR3 is 15 amino acids. The germline CDR1 and CDR2 sequences are MNHEY and SMNVEV (reference sequence). The chain's CDR3 is CASSLSSGTTGELFF. The DNA for the CDR3 is TGTGCCAGCAGTTTGTCTAGCGGGACAACCGGGGAGCTGTTTTTT.

The CDR3 nucleotides read TGTGCCAGCAGTTACTCCCACTCTGGGGCCAACGTCCTGACTTTC. Translating it yields CASSYSHSGANVLTF. The V and J genes are TRBV6-5 and TRBJ2-6, with no clear D. Trimming pared 0 bases from V and 0 bases from J, leaving 3 bases between. The CDR3 sequence is 15 residues long. In germline, CDR1 is MNHEY, CDR2 SVGAGI.

This clone was seen once. J is TRBJ1-3 and V is TRBV4-1; no definite D call. Germline CDR1 and CDR2: MGHRA and YSYEKL. V was pared by 2 bases and J by 4 bases, with 9 bases between. This CDR3 comprises 14 residues. CDR3 bases: TGCGCCAGCAGCCAAATGAATGCGGGAAACACCATATATTTT. It specifies CASSQMNAGNTIYF.

The J gene is TRBJ1-2, the V gene TRBV5-5; D ambiguous. Trimming removed 0 bases at V and 6 bases at J, with 15 bases between. The CDR3 is made up of 15 amino acids. Germline V gives CDR1 SGHKS, CDR2 YYEKEE (reference sequence). The CDR3 region is CASSLALPGGNGYTF. The CDR3 DNA reads as TGTGCCAGCAGCTTGGCCCTACCCGGAGGGAATGGCTACACCTTC. The whole variable domain, remainder taken from reference TRBV5-5 and TRBJ1-2, is DAGVTQSPTHLIKTRGQQVTLRCSPISGHKSVSWYQQVLGQGPQFIFQYYEKEERGRGNFPDRFSARQFPNYSSELNVNALLLGDSALYLCASSLALPGGNGYTFGSGTRLTVV.

The V and J genes are TRBV7-3 and TRBJ2-7, with TRBD2 identical over 12 bases. CDR1 is SGHTA, CDR2 FQGTGA, per germline. The CDR3 contains 15 residues. The junction had 4 bases not matched to a gene; V was cut back by 5 bases and J by 2 bases. As DNA, the CDR3 is TGTGCCAGCAGCGAACTAGCGGGAGGAACCTACGAGCAGTACTTC. Encoded protein: CASSELAGGTYEQYF. Variable domain in full (rest from reference TRBV7-3 and TRBJ2-7): GAGVSQTPSNKVTEKGKYVELRCDPISGHTALYWYRQSLGQGPEFLIYFQGTGAADDSGLPNDRFFAVRPEGSVSTLKIQRTERGDSAVYLCASSELAGGTYEQYFGPGTRLTVT.